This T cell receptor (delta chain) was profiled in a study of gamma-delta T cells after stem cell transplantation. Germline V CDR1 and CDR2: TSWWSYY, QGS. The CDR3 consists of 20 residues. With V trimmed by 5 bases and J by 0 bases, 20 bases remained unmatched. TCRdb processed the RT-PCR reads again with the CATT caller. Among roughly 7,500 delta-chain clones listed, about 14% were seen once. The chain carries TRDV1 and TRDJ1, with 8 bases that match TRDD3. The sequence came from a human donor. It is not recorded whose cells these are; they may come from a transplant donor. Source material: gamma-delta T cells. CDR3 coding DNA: TGTGCTCTTGGGCTGCCGTCTTCTCTCTGGGGGACCTCGTACACCGATAAACTCATCTTT. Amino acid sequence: CALGLPSSLWGTSYTDKLIF.